This paragraph covers one T cell receptor (beta chain) sequence. These data come from a study of blood T cell repertoires in COVID-19. The V gene's germline CDR1 is LGHNA and CDR2 YNFKEQ. With V trimmed by 4 bases and J by 10 bases, 16 bases remained unmatched. The CDR3 spans 15 residues. Here immunoSEQ multiplex PCR was the method, and the copy in TCRdb shows in-frame clones only, minus some. Among around 140,000 clones, around 87% were seen once, and the ten largest hold roughly 10%. The chain has TRBV4-2 and TRBJ2-7; TRBD1 aligns across 7 bases. This TCR was recovered from a man aged 60 to 75 who had recovered from COVID-19. Material for sequencing was PBMCs or T cells enriched from blood (not recorded which). The CDR3 nucleotides are TGTGCCAGCAGCCCCCTCCGAGGCCGGGACAGTTCTCAGTACTTC. It encodes CASSPLRGRDSSQYF.